The next 16 T cell receptor beta chains were all read from a single sample in a study of T cell responses to AZD1222 COVID-19 vaccine. Using immunoSEQ multiplex PCR, the repertoire was profiled, and TCRdb retains in-frame clones only, with some absent. This table has around 110,000 clones, around 87% appearing once. Sample: peripheral blood, taken on day 0 of AZD1222 vaccination. The receptors were gathered from an adult in good health.

V gene TRBV7-2 combines with J gene TRBJ2-7; no definite D call. The CDR3 has 14 amino acids. The V gene lost 2 bases and the J gene lost 2 bases, with 10 bases spanning the gap. Germline V gives CDR1 SGHTA, CDR2 FQGNSA. As DNA, the CDR3 is TGTGCCAGCAGCTTAAGGGAAACCCCCTACGAGCAGTACTTC. Protein sequence: CASSLRETPYEQYF.

CDR3 region: CASSRGLAGGNYEQYF. The CDR3 bases are TGTGCCAGCAGCCGGGGACTAGCGGGAGGTAACTACGAGCAGTACTTC. The chain has TRBV7-6 and TRBJ2-7; TRBD2 matches at 15 bases. Germline loops: CDR1 SGHVS, CDR2 FNYEAQ. J gave up 3 bases and V 5 bases, and 5 bases lay outside the gene matches. There are 16 residues in the CDR3.

The chain recombines TRBV14 with TRBJ2-7; D is perhaps TRBD1 (6 bases). The CDR3 is 16 residues long. V was pared by 1 base and J by 4 bases, with 17 bases between. Germline-derived CDR1 and CDR2 are SGHDN and FVKESK. The CDR3 loop is CASSQGGPGAGYEQYF. CDR3 bases: TGTGCCAGCAGCCAAGGGGGGCCAGGGGCCGGGTACGAGCAGTACTTC. Drawing the rest from reference TRBV14 and TRBJ2-7, the complete variable domain is EAGVTQFPSHSVIEKGQTVTLRCDPISGHDNLYWYRRVMGKEIKFLLHFVKESKQDESGMPNNRFLAERTGGTYSTLKVQPAELEDSGVYFCASSQGGPGAGYEQYFGPGTRLTVT.

The rearrangement uses TRBV27 and TRBJ1-2; perhaps TRBD1 as D (5 bases). The CDR3 sequence is 12 residues long. The V end lost 4 bases, the J end lost 8 bases, and 11 bases lay between the germline ends. Looked up from germline, CDR1 is MNHEY and CDR2 is SMNVEV (reference sequence). The CDR3 region is CASSSQGGGYTF. CDR3 DNA: TGTGCCAGCAGTTCCCAGGGTGGCGGCTACACCTTC.

The V and J genes are TRBV15 and TRBJ2-1; D not certain. CDR3 length equals 13 residues. Between the trimmed V and J ends, which lost 3 bases and 3 bases, there was a span of 6 bases. Germline CDR1 LNHNV, CDR2 YYDKDF (reference sequence). The DNA for the CDR3 is TGTGCCACCAGCAGTGACTTCTACAATGAGCAGTTCTTC. It encodes CATSSDFYNEQFF.

The chain has TRBV3-1 (or the pseudogene TRBV3-2) and TRBJ1-5; D gene uncertain. In germline, CDR1 is LGHDT, CDR2 YNNKEL (reference sequence). The V end was cut by 3 bases, the J end by 4 bases, with 10 bases between. The CDR3 loop spans 14 amino acids. The CDR3 DNA sequence: TGTGCCAGCAGCCAGGGTGTGGGAAATCAGCCCCAGCATTTT. As protein: CASSQGVGNQPQHF.

The CDR3 DNA follows: TGTGCCAGCAGTTCCTCGGGTGGAAACACCATATATTTT. This codes for CASSSSGGNTIYF. The chain is built from TRBV28 and TRBJ1-3, with D unresolved. The CDR3 runs to 13 residues. Looked up from germline, CDR1 is MDHEN and CDR2 is SYDVKM. V lost 4 bases to trimming and J lost 3 bases, with 7 bases between them. Complete variable domain (other parts from reference TRBV28 and TRBJ1-3): DVKVTQSSRYLVKRTGEKVFLECVQDMDHENMFWYRQDPGLGLRLIYFSYDVKMKEKGDIPEGYSVSREKKERFSLILESASTNQTSMYLCASSSSGGNTIYFGEGSWLTVV.

The rearrangement links TRBV30 to TRBJ2-7; 9 nucleotides match TRBD1. CDR3 length equals 15 residues. Germline V gene lookup returns CDR1 GTSNPN and CDR2 SVGIG (reference sequence). The V and J ends lost 2 bases and 4 bases, in that order; junction bases with no gene match: 9. The CDR3 loop reads CAWSPYRDRAYEQYF. Here the CDR3 DNA reads TGTGCCTGGAGTCCTTACCGGGACAGGGCTTACGAGCAGTACTTC.

In nucleotides, the CDR3 is TGTGCCAGCAGCCCCCGGGGTGAGCAGTTCTTC. Protein product: CASSPRGEQFF. V usage is TRBV12-3 or TRBV12-4 and J usage is TRBJ2-1; D perhaps matches TRBD2 (5 bases). V was pared by 6 bases and J by 9 bases, with 9 bases between. The CDR3 length is 11 residues.

The V gene is TRBV3-1 (or the pseudogene TRBV3-2), the J gene TRBJ2-7; 7 nucleotides match TRBD2. Germline CDR1 LGHDT, CDR2 YNNKEL (reference sequence). Losses at the gene ends were 1 base for V and 4 bases for J; bases not matched to a gene: 4. CDR3 length equals 14 residues. CDR3 bases: TGTGCCAGCAGCCAAGGGGAGGGGAGATACGAGCAGTACTTC. Amino acid sequence: CASSQGEGRYEQYF.

Here the CDR3 reads CASSPRVLAGAGSYEQYF. The DNA of the CDR3 is TGTGCCAGCAGCCCCCGGGTACTAGCGGGAGCAGGATCCTACGAGCAGTACTTC. V usage is TRBV7-8 and J usage is TRBJ2-7; 11 bases match TRBD2. The V and J ends lost 5 bases and 1 base, in that order; junction bases with no gene match: 13. This CDR3 comprises 18 residues. Germline V gives CDR1 SGHVS, CDR2 FQNEAQ.

The chain employs TRBV19 and TRBJ1-5, with D unresolved. This CDR3 has 14 residues. The germline CDR1 and CDR2 sequences are LNHDA and SQIVND (reference sequence). The V and J ends lost 0 bases and 0 bases respectively, with 3 bases between them. CDR3 nucleotides: TGTGCCAGTAGTATAGATAGTAGCAATCAGCCCCAGCATTTT. Encoded protein: CASSIDSSNQPQHF.

V gene TRBV3-1 (or the pseudogene TRBV3-2) combines with J gene TRBJ2-3, with TRBD1 as a possible D gene (6 bases). This CDR3 has 17 residues. Germline V gene lookup returns CDR1 LGHDT and CDR2 YNNKEL (reference sequence). Trimming pared 1 base from V and 1 base from J, leaving 15 bases between. DNA for the CDR3: TGTGCCAGCAGCCAAGGGTTTGGGGGCCCTGGCACAGATACGCAGTATTTT. It codes for CASSQGFGGPGTDTQYF.

This clone was seen a handful of times. Other DNA variants within this sample encode the same CDR3. V gene TRBV30 combines with J gene TRBJ1-6; 9 bases align to TRBD1. Germline V gives CDR1 GTSNPN, CDR2 SVGIG (reference sequence). Trimming took 6 bases from V and 1 from J; bases not matched to a gene: 4. The CDR3 length is 15 residues. The CDR3 protein is CACRQGVSYNSPLHF. CDR3 DNA sequence: TGTGCCTGTAGACAGGGGGTGTCCTATAATTCACCCCTCCACTTT.

The V and J genes are TRBV7-2 and TRBJ1-1; TRBD1 aligns across 7 bases. From germline, CDR1 is SGHTA and CDR2 FQGNSA. J gave up 1 base and V 5 bases, and 4 bases lay outside the gene matches. The CDR3 covers 14 residues. CDR3 region: CASSPHRGNTEAFF. CDR3 nucleotides: TGTGCCAGCAGCCCACACAGGGGGAACACTGAAGCTTTCTTT.

The chain employs TRBV5-8 and TRBJ1-1; unclear D gene. The V gene lost 1 base and the J gene lost 2 bases, with 12 bases spanning the gap. CDR1 is SGHTS and CDR2 is YDEGEE in the germline V gene. The CDR3 runs 15 residues. The CDR3 spells CASSLLSHINTEAFF. CDR3 in DNA: TGTGCCAGCAGCTTGTTAAGCCACATAAACACTGAAGCTTTCTTT.